The present TCR beta chain was sequenced within a study of cytomegalovirus exposure and HLA in healthy donors. Each donor was healthy, and each was a bone marrow donor. CDR3 length equals 16 residues. V gave up 1 base and J gave up 1 base, with 13 bases separating them. From germline, CDR1 is LGHNA and CDR2 YSLEER. 13 Jbeta primers and 60 Vbeta primers were used for the PCR. TCRdb keeps only in-frame clones here, not all; method: immunoSEQ multiplex PCR. The sample has more than 150,000 clones, around 80% seen once. Sequencing input: PBMCs. The rearrangement joins TRBV4-3 to TRBJ1-1; D is possibly TRBD1 (5 bases). The clonotype was recovered from a man aged 18-30 years in good health and CMV-seronegative. This CDR3 reads CASSQGRGVSNTEAFF. The CDR3 region has the DNA TGCGCCAGCAGCCAAGGACGGGGGGTCTCGAACACTGAAGCTTTCTTT.